This paragraph covers one T cell receptor beta chain sequence. The data were obtained in a study of blood T cell repertoires in COVID-19. As processed by the authors: How many nucleated cells were present was estimated from reference gene primer amplification. The protocol was immunoSEQ multiplex PCR, while the TCRdb copy is restricted to in-frame clones and leaves out a portion. The D gene and trimming were derived from the DNA, and the V and J assignments and clone size from that table. The table shows over 120,000 clones, with approximately 88% occurring only once. The CDR3 is 17 amino acids. Germline V gives CDR1 LGHNT, CDR2 FRNRAP. The V gene end was trimmed by 2 bases and the J gene end by 6 bases; junction bases not matched to a gene: 11.

The rearrangement joins TRBV12-5 to TRBJ2-7, with TRBD2 matching over 12 bases. The clonotype was recovered from a man in his 70s with acute or convalescent COVID-19. Sequencing was carried out using peripheral blood. The CDR3, as DNA: TGTGCTAGTGGTTTGTCCACGACTAGCGGGAGTTCAATCGAGCAGTACTTC. This sequence encodes CASGLSTTSGSSIEQYF.